A few counts support the clone carrying this TCR beta chain. The target antigen is unknown. The data were taken from a study of CD8 T cells in ankylosing spondylitis. Quantitative 5'-RACE with molecular barcodes produced the TCR beta libraries. MiXCR, run by TCRdb on the 5' RACE reads, gives a single entry per CDR3 protein. This sample has 100,000 or so distinct CDR3 sequences, with roughly 8.8% found just once. Study-wide results and caveats: The study looked at matched synovial fluid samples from ankylosing spondylitis patients. Disease-linked clones were reported to be significantly enriched there. Seemingly characteristic of ankylosing spondylitis blood was a TCR beta motif consisting of several highly homologous variants. Clones linked with disease were CD8+ and fairly uncommon in the peripheral blood. Some of the motif variants had earlier been found in reactive arthritis patients' fluid and blood.

The clonotype was recovered from a male donor with ankylosing spondylitis. Sequencing used blood, either unsorted or a sorted T cell fraction (not recorded which).

The CDR3 DNA reads TGTGCCAGCAGCCACCCAGAGGGATGGGATAATTCACCCCTCCACTTT. It specifies CASSHPEGWDNSPLHF. V is TRBV28 and J is TRBJ1-6; D is ambiguous. V lost 6 bases to trimming and J lost 5 bases, with 17 bases between them. CDR1 and CDR2 (germline): MDHEN, SYDVKM. The CDR3 spans 16 residues.